This passage covers 17 T cell receptor beta chains from one sample sequenced in a study of control samples from healthy donors and cancer patients. Data came from immunoSEQ multiplex PCR; TCRdb stores just in-frame clones and leaves some out. The sample holds about 110,000 clones, roughly 90% seen once. The sequenced sample was blood. All receptors come from a woman between 50 and 59 years old in good health.

The chain employs TRBV11-2 and TRBJ2-1; 9 bases line up with TRBD2. The CDR3 contains 16 residues. The V gene end was trimmed by 1 base and the J gene end by 8 bases; junction bases not matched to a gene: 9. Germline V gene lookup returns CDR1 SGHAT and CDR2 FQNNGV. The CDR3 DNA is TGTGCCAGCAGCTTAGTGGAGGCGGGAGGGCCCCATGAGCAGTTCTTC. It specifies CASSLVEAGGPHEQFF.

The genes are TRBV12-5 and TRBJ2-1; 10 bases align to TRBD2. The junction had 2 bases not matched to a gene; V was cut back by 6 bases and J by 3 bases. The germline gives CDR1 LGHNT, CDR2 FRNRAP. The length of the CDR3 is 14 residues. DNA for the CDR3: TGTGCTAGTGGCCGGACTAGCGGCTACAATGAGCAGTTCTTC. Translation: CASGRTSGYNEQFF.

The chain employs TRBV28 and TRBJ2-1; D is undetermined. Per the germline V gene, CDR1 is MDHEN and CDR2 is SYDVKM. V was pared by 2 bases and J by 3 bases, with 2 bases between. This CDR3 has 12 residues. The CDR3 DNA is TGTGCCAGCAGTTTACTCTACAATGAGCAGTTCTTC. Translating it yields CASSLLYNEQFF.

The V call is TRBV9, the J call TRBJ2-3; 7 bases are a match to TRBD1. V lost 3 bases to trimming and J lost 4 bases; unmatched junction nucleotides: 5. CDR1 and CDR2 from the germline V gene are SGDLS and YYNGEE. The CDR3 is made up of 14 amino acids. The CDR3 sequence is CASSADRESDTQYF. The CDR3 bases are TGTGCCAGCAGCGCCGACAGGGAATCAGATACGCAGTATTTT.

The chain carries TRBV30 and TRBJ1-3; D remains unclear. Germline lookup yields CDR1 GTSNPN and CDR2 SVGIG (reference sequence). Trimming pared 2 bases from V and 2 bases from J, leaving 19 bases between. The CDR3 totals 17 residues. The CDR3 sequence is CAWSIGLSPEAGNTIYF. CDR3 sequence (DNA): TGTGCCTGGAGTATAGGGTTATCCCCCGAAGCTGGAAACACCATATATTTT. The entire variable domain, with the rest obtained from reference TRBV30 and TRBJ1-3, is as follows: SQTIHQWPATLVQPVGSPLSLECTVEGTSNPNLYWYRQAAGRGLQLLFYSVGIGQISSEVPQNLSASRPQDRQFILSSKKLLLSDSGFYLCAWSIGLSPEAGNTIYFGEGSWLTVV.

The genes are TRBV5-1 and TRBJ2-1, with a tentative D call TRBD1 (6 bases). Germline CDR1 and CDR2: SGHRS and YFSETQ. The CDR3 extends over 13 amino acids. V lost 4 bases and J 6 bases, leaving 11 bases between the germline ends. CDR3 coding DNA: TGCGCCAGCAGCCCGGAACAGGGCAATGAGCAGTTCTTC. Its protein product is CASSPEQGNEQFF.

This chain uses TRBV11-2 with TRBJ1-5; TRBD1 aligns across 8 bases. CDR3 size: 16 residues. Germline CDR1 and CDR2: SGHAT and FQNNGV. V lost 1 base to trimming and J lost 0 bases; unmatched junction nucleotides: 2. CDR3: CASSLGTGYSNQPQHF. The DNA of the CDR3 is TGTGCCAGCAGCTTAGGGACAGGGTATAGCAATCAGCCCCAGCATTTT.

The rearrangement links TRBV30 to TRBJ1-2; 7 bases agree with TRBD1. The V gene end was trimmed by 8 bases and the J gene end by 4 bases; junction bases not matched to a gene: 7. This CDR3 is 12 amino acids long. The germline V gene has CDR1 GTSNPN and CDR2 SVGIG (reference sequence). The CDR3 sequence: CARDSFVYGYTF. Written as DNA, the CDR3 is TGTGCCCGGGACAGTTTCGTCTATGGCTACACCTTC. Based on the CDR3 plus reference TRBV30 and TRBJ1-2, the full variable domain is SQTIHQWPATLVQPVGSPLSLECTVEGTSNPNLYWYRQAAGRGLQLLFYSVGIGQISSEVPQNLSASRPQDRQFILSSKKLLLSDSGFYLCARDSFVYGYTFGSGTRLTVV.

This clone was found once. This chain joins TRBV7-8 and TRBJ2-7, with 12 positions matching TRBD2. The germline V gene has CDR1 SGHVS and CDR2 FQNEAQ. The CDR3 consists of 16 residues. Trimming cost V 5 bases and J 5 bases; bases outside gene matches: 10. The CDR3 here is CASSPRLAGEFDEQYV. The CDR3 DNA reads as TGTGCCAGCAGCCCGAGACTAGCGGGAGAATTCGACGAGCAGTACGTC.

The rearrangement joins TRBV5-1 to TRBJ2-7; D ambiguous. This CDR3 spans 13 amino acids. From germline, CDR1 is SGHRS and CDR2 YFSETQ. Trimming took off 2 bases at V and 1 base at J, with 7 bases between the two ends. The CDR3 nucleotides are TGCGCCAGCAGCTTCCCAGAGTCCTACGAGCAGTACTTC. It yields the protein CASSFPESYEQYF.

CDR3 in amino acids: CASSSPNPLTDEQFF. The CDR3 DNA sequence: TGTGCCAGCAGCTCACCCAATCCTCTCACCGATGAGCAGTTCTTC. This sequence joins TRBV7-9 and TRBJ2-1; D unresolved. The CDR3 totals 15 residues. Germline CDR1 is SEHNR and CDR2 is FQNEAQ (reference sequence). V lost 4 bases and J lost 8, with 18 bases in between.

The chain uses TRBV6-5 and TRBJ2-7, with a tentative D call TRBD1 (5 bases). The CDR3 spans 15 residues. Germline CDR1 and CDR2: MNHEY and SVGAGI. The germline V and J ends were trimmed by 2 bases and 0 bases, with 11 bases remaining between them. The CDR3 loop reads CASSYTQASSYEQYV. In DNA, the CDR3 is TGTGCCAGCAGTTACACACAGGCCAGCTCCTACGAGCAGTACGTC.

The chain carries TRBV24-1 and TRBJ2-1; D possibly corresponds to TRBD2 (6 bases). V was pared by 8 bases and J by 5 bases, with 9 bases between. Germline V gene lookup returns CDR1 KGHDR and CDR2 SFDVKD. The CDR3 sequence is 12 residues long. The CDR3 sequence: CATNGGNNEQFF. The DNA of the CDR3 is TGTGCCACCAACGGGGGTAACAATGAGCAGTTCTTC.

This clone was observed once. The V call is TRBV18, the J call TRBJ1-3; perhaps TRBD1 as D (6 bases). Per the germline V gene, CDR1 is KGHSH and CDR2 is LQKENI. The CDR3 consists of 16 residues. The V and J ends lost 3 bases and 0 bases respectively, with 12 bases between them. CDR3 in amino acids: CASSPQLDSSGNTIYF. Here the CDR3 DNA reads TGTGCCAGCTCACCCCAGCTGGACAGCTCTGGAAACACCATATATTTT. Drawing the rest from reference TRBV18 and TRBJ1-3, the complete variable domain is NAGVMQNPRHLVRRRGQEARLRCSPMKGHSHVYWYRQLPEEGLKFMVYLQKENIIDESGMPKERFSAEFPKEGPSILRIQQVVRGDSAAYFCASSPQLDSSGNTIYFGEGSWLTVV.

J is TRBJ2-4 and V is TRBV18, with 11 bases that match TRBD1. The ends lost 3 bases at V and 1 base at J; junction bases unmatched: 8. The CDR3 sequence is 18 residues long. Germline V gene lookup returns CDR1 KGHSH and CDR2 LQKENI. Written as DNA, the CDR3 is TGTGCCAGCTCACCCCTCGGACAGGGGGCCGATGCCAAAAACATTCAGTACTTC. This sequence encodes CASSPLGQGADAKNIQYF.

V is TRBV6-4 and J is TRBJ2-3; 12 nucleotides match TRBD2. This CDR3 is built from 16 residues. V dropped 6 bases and J dropped 5; count of bases not matched to a gene: 9. Germline loops: CDR1 MRHNA, CDR2 SNTAGT. Here the CDR3 DNA reads TGTGCCAGCAGCTTGACTAGCGGGGGATCACAAGATACGCAGTATTTT. Translation: CASSLTSGGSQDTQYF.

This chain's CDR3 is CASSHPGQGPDGYTF. CDR3 in DNA: TGTGCCAGCAGCCACCCGGGACAGGGGCCGGATGGCTACACCTTC. V is TRBV7-8 and J is TRBJ1-2; 10 bases are shared with TRBD1. This CDR3 has 15 residues. Per germline, CDR1 SGHVS and CDR2 FQNEAQ. V was clipped by 5 bases and J by 6 bases; unmatched bases: 9. Full variable domain (outside the CDR3, taken from reference TRBV7-8 and TRBJ1-2): GAGVSQSPRYKVAKRGQDVALRCDPISGHVSLFWYQQALGQGPEFLTYFQNEAQLDKSGLPSDRFFAERPEGSVSTLKIQRTQQEDSAVYLCASSHPGQGPDGYTFGSGTRLTVV.